The 2 T cell receptor beta chains presented below share a single source sample, sequenced in a study of T cells after somatic rescue of genetic block. Only in-frame clones appear in the TCRdb table, and some are missing; sequencing was by immunoSEQ multiplex PCR. The table shows 50,000 to 60,000 clones, with approximately 96% occurring only once. The sample consisted of peripheral blood mononuclear cells (PBMCs). Source of these receptors: a child younger than two.

The rearrangement links TRBV5-1 to TRBJ1-2; D uncertain. V was clipped by 0 bases and J by 1 base, with 10 bases between them. CDR1 is SGHRS and CDR2 is YFSETQ in the germline V gene. The length of the CDR3 is 15 residues. CDR3 DNA sequence: TGCGCCAGCAGCTTGGCCGTGGGCAGTAACTATGGCTACACCTTC. It yields the protein CASSLAVGSNYGYTF.

This clone appeared once. The rearrangement joins TRBV28 to TRBJ1-1; D gene ambiguous. CDR1 is MDHEN, CDR2 SYDVKM, per germline. There are 15 residues in the CDR3. Trimming shortened V by 0 bases and J by 1 base, and 9 bases separated the two germline ends. The CDR3 region is CASSLWGGSNTEAFF. For the CDR3, the DNA is TGTGCCAGCAGTTTATGGGGTGGTTCGAACACTGAAGCTTTCTTT.